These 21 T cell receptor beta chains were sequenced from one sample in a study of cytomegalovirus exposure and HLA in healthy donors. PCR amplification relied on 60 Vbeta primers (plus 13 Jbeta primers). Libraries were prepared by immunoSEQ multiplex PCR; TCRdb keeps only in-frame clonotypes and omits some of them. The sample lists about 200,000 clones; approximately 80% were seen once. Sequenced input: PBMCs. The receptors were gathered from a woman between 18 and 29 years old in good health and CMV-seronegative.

CDR3 DNA: TGTGCCTCCGGAGGAGGAGGAGAAGCTTTCTTT. Translated, it gives CASGGGGEAFF. The chain is built from TRBV10-3 and TRBJ1-1; D unresolved. Germline CDR1 and CDR2: ENHRY and SYGVKD. The CDR3 runs 11 residues. V lost 11 bases and J 8 bases, leaving 15 bases between the germline ends.

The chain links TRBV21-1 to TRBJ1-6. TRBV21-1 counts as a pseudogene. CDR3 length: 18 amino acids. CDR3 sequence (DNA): TGTGCCAGCAGCAAAAACTACTTCTTCGGCTCCTATAATTCACCCCTCCACTTT. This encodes CASSKNYFFGSYNSPLHF.

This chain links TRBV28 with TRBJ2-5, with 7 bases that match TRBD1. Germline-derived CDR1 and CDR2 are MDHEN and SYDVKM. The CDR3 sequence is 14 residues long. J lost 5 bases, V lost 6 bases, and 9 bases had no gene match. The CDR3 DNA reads TGTGCCAGCAGGTCCACAGGGGCGGGCGAGACCCAGTACTTC. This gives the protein CASRSTGAGETQYF. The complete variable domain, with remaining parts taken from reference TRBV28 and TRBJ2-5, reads DVKVTQSSRYLVKRTGEKVFLECVQDMDHENMFWYRQDPGLGLRLIYFSYDVKMKEKGDIPEGYSVSREKKERFSLILESASTNQTSMYLCASRSTGAGETQYFGPGTRLLVL.

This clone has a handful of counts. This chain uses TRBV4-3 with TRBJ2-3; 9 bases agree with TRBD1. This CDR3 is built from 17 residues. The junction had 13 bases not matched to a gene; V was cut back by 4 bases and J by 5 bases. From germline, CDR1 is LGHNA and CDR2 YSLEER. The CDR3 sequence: CASSPGGGTGRGDTQYF. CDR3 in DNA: TGCGCCAGCAGCCCAGGGGGCGGGACAGGGCGGGGAGATACGCAGTATTTT.

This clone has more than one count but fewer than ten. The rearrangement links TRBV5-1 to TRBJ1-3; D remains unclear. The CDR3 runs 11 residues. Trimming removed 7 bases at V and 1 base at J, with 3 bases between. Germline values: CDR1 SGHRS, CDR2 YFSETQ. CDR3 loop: CASLSGNTIYF. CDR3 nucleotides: TGCGCCAGCCTTTCTGGAAACACCATATATTTT.

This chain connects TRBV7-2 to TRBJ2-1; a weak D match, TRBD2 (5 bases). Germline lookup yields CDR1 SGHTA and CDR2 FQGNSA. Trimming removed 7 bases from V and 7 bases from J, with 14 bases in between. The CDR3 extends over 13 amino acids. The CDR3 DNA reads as TGTGCCAGCAACCCCGGGCCGGGGAATGAGCAGTTCTTC. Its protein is CASNPGPGNEQFF.

The CDR3 DNA reads as TGTGCCAGCAGCGGACTAGCGGTTACGCACAGGGGGTCGCAGTATTTT. Its protein is CASSGLAVTHRGSQYF. This rearrangement joins TRBV9 to TRBJ2-3; a weak D match, TRBD2 (9 bases). The ends were cut back, 3 bases at V and 10 bases at J, with 24 bases in the middle. The CDR3 is 16 amino acids. The germline gives CDR1 SGDLS, CDR2 YYNGEE.

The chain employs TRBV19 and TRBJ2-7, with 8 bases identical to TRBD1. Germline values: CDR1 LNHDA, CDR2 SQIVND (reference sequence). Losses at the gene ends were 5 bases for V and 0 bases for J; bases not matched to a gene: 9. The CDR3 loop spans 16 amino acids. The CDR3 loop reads CASSHPDRGPSYEQYV. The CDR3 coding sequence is TGTGCCAGTAGTCATCCTGACAGGGGCCCCTCCTACGAGCAGTACGTC.

The CDR3: CASSLYAVLSTDTQYF. Here the CDR3 DNA reads TGTGCCAGCAGCTTATATGCGGTTCTGAGCACAGATACGCAGTATTTT. The chain links TRBV7-8 to TRBJ2-3; D call uncertain. Trimming shortened V by 2 bases and J by 0 bases, and 12 bases separated the two germline ends. Germline lookup yields CDR1 SGHVS and CDR2 FQNEAQ. This CDR3 is 16 amino acids long.

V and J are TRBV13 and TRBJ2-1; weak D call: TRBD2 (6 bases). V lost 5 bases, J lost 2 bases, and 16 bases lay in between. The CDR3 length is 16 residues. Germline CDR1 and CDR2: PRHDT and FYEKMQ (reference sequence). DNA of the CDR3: TGTGCCAGCAGCCCGCTAGGACTACACACCTACAATGAGCAGTTCTTC. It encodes CASSPLGLHTYNEQFF.

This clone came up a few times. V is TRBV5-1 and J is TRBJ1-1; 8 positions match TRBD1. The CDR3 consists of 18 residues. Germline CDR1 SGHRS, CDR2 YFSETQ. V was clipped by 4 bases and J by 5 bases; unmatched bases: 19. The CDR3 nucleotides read TGCGCCAGCAGCCCAGAATCTTGGTCCGGACAGGGTCGAACTGAAGCTTTCTTT. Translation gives CASSPESWSGQGRTEAFF.

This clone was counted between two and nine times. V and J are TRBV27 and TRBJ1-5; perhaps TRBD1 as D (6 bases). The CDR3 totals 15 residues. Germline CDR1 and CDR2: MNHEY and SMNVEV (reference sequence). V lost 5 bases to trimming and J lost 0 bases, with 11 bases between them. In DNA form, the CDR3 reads TGTGCCAGCAGTCTACAGGGCTATAGCAATCAGCCCCAGCATTTT. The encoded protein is CASSLQGYSNQPQHF.

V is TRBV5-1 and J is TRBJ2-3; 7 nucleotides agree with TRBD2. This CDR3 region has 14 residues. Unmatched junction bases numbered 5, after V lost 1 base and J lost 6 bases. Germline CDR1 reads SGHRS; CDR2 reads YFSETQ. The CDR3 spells CASSLPSGKDTQYF. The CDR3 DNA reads TGCGCCAGCAGCTTGCCCAGCGGGAAGGATACGCAGTATTTT.

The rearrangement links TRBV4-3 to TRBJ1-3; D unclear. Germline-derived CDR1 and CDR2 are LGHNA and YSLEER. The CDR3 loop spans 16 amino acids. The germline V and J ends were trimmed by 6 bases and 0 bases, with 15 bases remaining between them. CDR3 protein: CASSRGSTNSGNTIYF. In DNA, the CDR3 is TGCGCCAGCAGTAGAGGGTCTACTAACTCTGGAAACACCATATATTTT.

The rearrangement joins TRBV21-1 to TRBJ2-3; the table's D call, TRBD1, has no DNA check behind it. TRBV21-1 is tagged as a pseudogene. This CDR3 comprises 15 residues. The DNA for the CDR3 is TGTGCCAGCAGCAAAGCCGGTGGGCTCACAGATACGCAGTATTTT. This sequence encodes CASSKAGGLTDTQYF.

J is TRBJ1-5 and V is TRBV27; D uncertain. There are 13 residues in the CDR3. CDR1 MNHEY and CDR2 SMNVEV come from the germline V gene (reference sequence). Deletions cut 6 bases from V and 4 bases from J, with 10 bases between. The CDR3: CASSLGVNQPQHF. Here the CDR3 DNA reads TGTGCCAGCAGCTTAGGAGTAAATCAGCCCCAGCATTTT.

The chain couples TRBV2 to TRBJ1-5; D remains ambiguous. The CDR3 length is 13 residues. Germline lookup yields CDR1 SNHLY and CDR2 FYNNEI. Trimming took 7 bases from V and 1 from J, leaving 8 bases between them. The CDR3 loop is CASKIESNQPQHF. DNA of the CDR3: TGTGCCAGCAAGATAGAGAGCAATCAGCCCCAGCATTTT.

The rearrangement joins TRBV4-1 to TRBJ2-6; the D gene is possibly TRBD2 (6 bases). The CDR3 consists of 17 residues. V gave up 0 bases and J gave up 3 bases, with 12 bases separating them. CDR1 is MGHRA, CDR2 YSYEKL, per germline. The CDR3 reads CASSQDLGGVGANVLTF. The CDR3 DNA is TGCGCCAGCAGCCAAGACCTCGGAGGGGTTGGGGCCAACGTCCTGACTTTC.

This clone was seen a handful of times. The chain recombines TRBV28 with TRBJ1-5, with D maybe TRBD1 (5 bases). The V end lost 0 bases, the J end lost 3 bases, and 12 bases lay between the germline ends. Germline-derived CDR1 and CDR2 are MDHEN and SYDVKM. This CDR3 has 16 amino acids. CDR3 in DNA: TGTGCCAGCAGTTTATGGGGAGGGGCGTCCAATCAGCCCCAGCATTTT. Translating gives CASSLWGGASNQPQHF.

CDR3: CASSTTGLNTEAFF. The CDR3 DNA reads TGTGCCAGCAGTACCACAGGGTTAAACACTGAAGCTTTCTTT. The chain carries TRBV27 and TRBJ1-1; possibly TRBD1 for D (6 bases). With 5 bases removed from V and 2 bases from J, the gap between germline ends came to 12 bases. Germline CDR1 reads MNHEY; CDR2 reads SMNVEV (reference sequence). The CDR3 spans 14 residues.

For the CDR3, the DNA is TGCGCCAGCAGCCCTAACGTGCCACCTATCTCCTACGAGCAGTACTTC. Translated: CASSPNVPPISYEQYF. The J gene is TRBJ2-7, the V gene TRBV4-3; no firm D call. This CDR3 region has 16 residues. Germline V lookup: CDR1 LGHNA, CDR2 YSLEER. V shed 4 bases and J shed 0 bases, with 16 bases lying between them.